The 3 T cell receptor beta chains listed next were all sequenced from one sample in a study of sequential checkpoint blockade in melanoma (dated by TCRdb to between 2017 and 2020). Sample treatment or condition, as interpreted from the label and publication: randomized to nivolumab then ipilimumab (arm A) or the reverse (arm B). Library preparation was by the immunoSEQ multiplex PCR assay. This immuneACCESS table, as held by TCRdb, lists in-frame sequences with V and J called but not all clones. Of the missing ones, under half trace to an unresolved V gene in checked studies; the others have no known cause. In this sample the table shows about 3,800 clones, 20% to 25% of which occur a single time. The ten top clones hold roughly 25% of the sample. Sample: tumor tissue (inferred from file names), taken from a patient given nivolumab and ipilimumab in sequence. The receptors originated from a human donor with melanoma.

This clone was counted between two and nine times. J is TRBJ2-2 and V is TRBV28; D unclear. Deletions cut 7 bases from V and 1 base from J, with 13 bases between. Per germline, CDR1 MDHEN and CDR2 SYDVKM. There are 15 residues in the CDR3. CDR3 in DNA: TGTGCCAGCAAGAGCGTCGACCTGAACACCGGGGAGCTGTTTTTT. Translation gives CASKSVDLNTGELFF.

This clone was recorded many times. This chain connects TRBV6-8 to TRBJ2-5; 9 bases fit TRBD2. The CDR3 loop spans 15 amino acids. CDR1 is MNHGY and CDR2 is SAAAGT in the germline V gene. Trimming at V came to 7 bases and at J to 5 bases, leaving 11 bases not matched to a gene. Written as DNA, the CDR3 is TGTGCCAGCAACTCCGACGGGACTAGCTGGGAGACCCAGTACTTC. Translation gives CASNSDGTSWETQYF.

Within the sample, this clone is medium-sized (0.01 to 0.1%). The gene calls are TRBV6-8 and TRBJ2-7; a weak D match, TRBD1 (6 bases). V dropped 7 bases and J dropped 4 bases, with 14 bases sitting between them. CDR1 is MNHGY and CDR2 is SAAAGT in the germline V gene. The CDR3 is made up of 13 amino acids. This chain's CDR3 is CASNRDTLYEQYF. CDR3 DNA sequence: TGTGCCAGCAACCGGGACACTTTGTACGAGCAGTACTTC.